Below, one TCR beta chain is given with its context. The CDR3 is 11 residues long. Germline V gives CDR1 ENHRY, CDR2 SYGVKD. The V gene end was trimmed by 10 bases and the J gene end by 9 bases; junction bases not matched to a gene: 6. Original methodology: Nucleated cell number was recorded as an estimate derived from reference gene primer amplification. Generated by immunoSEQ multiplex PCR, the TCRdb table keeps only in-frame clones and is missing some. V and J calls and clone size are those listed in that table; D and trimming were worked out from the DNA. The sample has about 25,000 clones; roughly 88% are singletons. The sample comes from a study of blood T cell repertoires in COVID-19. Overall study: Collection of acute and convalescent COVID-19 samples took place in the United States, Italy and Spain. Nucleic acid was either cDNA or gDNA, and it came from T cells, B-cell-depleted T cells, or PBMCs.

Sequences were obtained from peripheral blood. This chain connects TRBV10-3 to TRBJ2-1, with 7 bases lining up with TRBD1. The TCR sequence derives from a man between 65 and 85 years old with acute or convalescent COVID-19. CDR3 bases: TGTGCCACCATAGGGACAGTTGAGCAGTTCTTC. Its translation: CATIGTVEQFF.